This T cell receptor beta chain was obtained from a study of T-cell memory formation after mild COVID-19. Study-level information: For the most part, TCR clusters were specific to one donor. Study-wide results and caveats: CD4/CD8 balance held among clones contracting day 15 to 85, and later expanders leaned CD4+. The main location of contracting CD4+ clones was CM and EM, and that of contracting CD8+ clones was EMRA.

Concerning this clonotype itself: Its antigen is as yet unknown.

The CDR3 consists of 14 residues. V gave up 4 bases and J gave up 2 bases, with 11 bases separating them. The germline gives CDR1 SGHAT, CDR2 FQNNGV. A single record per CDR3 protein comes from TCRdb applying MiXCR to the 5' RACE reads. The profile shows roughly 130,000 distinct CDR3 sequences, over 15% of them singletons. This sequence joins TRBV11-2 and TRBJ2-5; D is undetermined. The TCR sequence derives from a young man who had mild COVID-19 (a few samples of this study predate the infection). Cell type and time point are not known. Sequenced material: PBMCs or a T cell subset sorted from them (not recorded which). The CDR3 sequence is CASSSMTDQETQYF. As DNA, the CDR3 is TGTGCCAGCAGCTCGATGACGGATCAAGAGACCCAGTACTTC.